This T cell receptor (beta chain) was profiled in a study of CD8+CD57+ T cells in acquired aplastic anemia. Study results and limitations: The number of CD8+ CDR3 sequences shared by patients and controls was 25 to 35.

As to this clonotype: Its antigen is unidentified.

TCR beta VDJ and CDR3 profiles were obtained from a genomic DNA template. TCRdb passed the reads through MiXCR, listing each CDR3 protein once. The sample lists approximately 150,000 distinct CDR3 sequences, about two thirds occurring once. Between the trimmed V and J ends, which lost 0 bases and 1 base, there was a span of 9 bases. The CDR3 is made up of 15 amino acids. Germline lookup yields CDR1 LNHNV and CDR2 YYDKDF (reference sequence). All sequencing subjects had displayed CD8+CD57+ cell expansion on flow cytometry. No patient had been given any therapy when blood was sampled. This receptor was identified in a human donor with aplastic anemia. What was sequenced was sorted CD4+, CD8+, or CD8+CD57+ T cells (not recorded which) from PBMCs. This sequence joins TRBV15 and TRBJ1-1; no firm D call. CDR3 residues: CATSRDLRGNTEAFF. As DNA, the CDR3 is TGTGCCACCAGCAGAGATCTTCGGGGGAACACTGAAGCTTTCTTT.